A selection of T cell receptor beta chains follows, all from one sample in a study of a mutant IDH1 vaccine in newly diagnosed glioma. For these receptors, no antigen is known. The protocol was immunoSEQ multiplex PCR, while the TCRdb copy is restricted to in-frame clones and leaves out a portion. The data show 70,000 to 95,000 clones, more than 70% seen once. The input for sequencing was PBMCs, taken from a glioma patient whose treatment included an IDH1 peptide vaccine. Receptors originate from a woman between 50 and 59 years old with glioma. CDR3s include the opening cysteine and the closing phenylalanine or tryptophan. The D gene is left open where the match is weak. The size entry is marked missing in some rows and otherwise reads once, few, many or a size class.

clone_size: once
v_call: TRBV19
d_call: NA
j_call: TRBJ1-4
cdr3_nt: TGTGCCAGTAGTCGCGGAGGGGAAGAGGAAAAACTGTTTTTT
cdr3_aa: CASSRGGEEEKLFF

clone_size: NA
v_call: TRBV30
d_call: NA
j_call: TRBJ2-7
cdr3_nt: TGTGCCTGGAGACCCCTTGGGCGGTACGAGCAGTACTTC
cdr3_aa: CAWRPLGRYEQYF

clone_size: NA
v_call: TRBV4-1
d_call: NA
j_call: TRBJ2-3
cdr3_nt: TGCGCCAGCAGCCAGGGGGGTAGACGCACAGATACGCAGTATTTT
cdr3_aa: CASSQGGRRTDTQYF

clone_size: NA
v_call: TRBV28
d_call: TRBD2
j_call: TRBJ2-7
cdr3_nt: TGTGCCAGCACCAATAGCGGGAGGGCCCACGAGCAGTACTTC
cdr3_aa: CASTNSGRAHEQYF

clone_size: NA
v_call: TRBV5-6
d_call: TRBD2
j_call: TRBJ2-7
cdr3_nt: TGTGCCAGCAGCTTCGGAGCGGGAGACTCCTACGAGCAGTACTTC
cdr3_aa: CASSFGAGDSYEQYF

clone_size: NA
v_call: TRBV9
d_call: TRBD2
j_call: TRBJ2-3
cdr3_nt: TGTGCCAGCAGCGTAGGATCGTTGGCGGGAGGGTTCACAGATACGCAGTATTTT
cdr3_aa: CASSVGSLAGGFTDTQYF

clone_size: NA
v_call: TRBV9
d_call: TRBD2
j_call: TRBJ2-1
cdr3_nt: TGTGCCAGCAGCCCGCGGGTAGCGGGAGGGCCGAATGAGCAGTTCTTC
cdr3_aa: CASSPRVAGGPNEQFF

clone_size: NA
v_call: TRBV4-1
d_call: TRBD2
j_call: TRBJ2-7
cdr3_nt: TGCGCCAGCAGCCGACTAGCGGGACCACCCCTCTACGAGCAGTACTTC
cdr3_aa: CASSRLAGPPLYEQYF

clone_size: once
v_call: TRBV25-1
d_call: NA
j_call: TRBJ2-1
cdr3_nt: TGTGCCAGCAGTGGCCCTAGCGCGGTGGATGAGCAGTTCTTC
cdr3_aa: CASSGPSAVDEQFF

clone_size: few
v_call: TRBV18
d_call: NA
j_call: TRBJ1-1
cdr3_nt: TGTGCCAGCTCACTAGGAGCAGCCATGAACACTGAAGCTTTCTTT
cdr3_aa: CASSLGAAMNTEAFF

clone_size: NA
v_call: TRBV18
d_call: TRBD2
j_call: TRBJ2-3
cdr3_nt: TGTGCCAGCTCACGGAGATCTAGCGGGAAGGACACGCAGTATTTT
cdr3_aa: CASSRRSSGKDTQYF

clone_size: NA
v_call: TRBV5-8
d_call: NA
j_call: TRBJ1-3
cdr3_nt: TGTGCCAGTTCAGGGCAAGGAAACACCATATATTTT
cdr3_aa: CASSGQGNTIYF

clone_size: NA
v_call: TRBV19
d_call: NA
j_call: TRBJ1-4
cdr3_nt: TGTGCCAGTAGTATAAACGCCGGGACTCTCGGACGGTTTTTT
cdr3_aa: CASSINAGTLGRFF